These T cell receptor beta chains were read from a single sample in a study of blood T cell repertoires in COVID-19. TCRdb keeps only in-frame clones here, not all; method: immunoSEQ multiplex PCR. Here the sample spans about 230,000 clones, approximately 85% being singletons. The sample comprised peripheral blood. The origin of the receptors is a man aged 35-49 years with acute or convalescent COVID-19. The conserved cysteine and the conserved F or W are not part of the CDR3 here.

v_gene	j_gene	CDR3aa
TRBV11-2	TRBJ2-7	ASSVVARSTLYEQY
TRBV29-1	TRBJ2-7	SVRDSYEQY
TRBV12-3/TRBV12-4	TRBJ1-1	ASSLDRGTEAF
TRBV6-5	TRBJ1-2	ASSPMTGNYGYT
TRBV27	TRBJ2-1	ASSPLTSGGPNEQF
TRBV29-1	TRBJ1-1	SVPGQGAWAF
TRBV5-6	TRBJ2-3	ASSLGPDRGADTQY
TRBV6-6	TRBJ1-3	ASSYSRNTIY
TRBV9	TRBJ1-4	ASSVDPGTTNEKLF
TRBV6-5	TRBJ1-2	ASSRGIGDGGYT
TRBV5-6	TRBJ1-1	ASSLDRGEAF
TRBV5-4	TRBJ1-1	ASSSDREPGTEAF
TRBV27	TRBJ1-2	ASSFLPLLTGLNGYT
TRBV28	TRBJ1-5	ASSLWQLRDRGPYSNQPQH
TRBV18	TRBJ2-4	ASSPTTGITNIQY